This paragraph reports one T cell receptor (beta chain). No cognate antigen has been identified for it. No much larger clone exists at a distance of one base, and base qualities are not known. Other nucleotide sequences from this sample produce the same CDR3. The library was prepared using the immunoSEQ multiplex PCR assay. For the multiplex PCR, a mixture combining 60 forward primers for TCR Vbeta segments and 13 reverse primers for TCR Jbeta segments was used. Amplification of the CDR3 region of rearranged TCR beta genes was performed with a multiplex PCR assay on genomic DNA. Amplified TCR beta libraries were sequenced as 87-base-pair reads on the Illumina HiSeq System. The published analysis was carried out like this. A later analysis tallied some 79 million unique TCR beta chains across the 600 to 700 repertoires, and around 9.9 million of those chains were shared by two or more donors. Raw reads were error-corrected and collapsed into unique sequences with a nearest-neighbor algorithm that merged closely related sequences to remove PCR and sequencing errors. To assign V, D and J gene segments, CDR3 sequences were aligned to IMGT reference sequences. For a sequence to be retained, a match of at least six nucleotides was required to both a V gene segment and a J gene segment. A rearrangement was called productive if the CDR3 had no stop codons and remained in frame with V and J, and every other rearrangement was called non-productive. CDR3 was defined by IMGT convention, running from the second conserved V-encoded cysteine to the conserved J-encoded phenylalanine. Sequences without an unambiguous match to a single V gene segment were excluded from the earlier analysis of about 630 of the donors. In an earlier analysis of about 590 of the donors, a V segment was called functional when productive rearrangements were above 56.7%, and segregating when the standard deviation between donors exceeded 5%. To diagnose cytomegalovirus status from the catalog of TCR beta chain sequences, a statistical classification framework was built. A later analysis assigned V and J genes by comparing TCR nucleotide sequences with IMGT/GENE-DB human TR gene sequences. A later analysis assigned CDR3 sequences and most-parsimonious VDJ recombination scenarios with the TCRdist pipeline. A later analysis defined each TCR beta chain by its CDR3 amino acid sequence plus V-gene family, and excluded reads lacking a unique V-gene family. As a way to deal with suspected cross-contamination and a sequencing artifact, a later analysis dropped 640 or so nucleotide sequences that were highly shared and had low generation probability. A later analysis calculated a clonal expansion index for each public chain from normalized within-repertoire ranks of inferred template counts. In a later analysis, generation probabilities were computed using a VDJ recombination model fitted to out-of-frame rearrangements, and the results were checked against IGoR. In a later analysis, hypergeometric tests were used to score TCR-TCR, TCR-HLA and TCR-CMV co-occurrence, with a repertoire-size bias correction applied to TCR pairs. False discovery rates were estimated in a later analysis by permuting HLA or CMV assignments 20 times. In a later analysis, co-occurring TCRs were grouped with DBSCAN, and TCRdist sequence similarity was added when clustering was performed within HLA-allele-positive subsets. Co-occurrence clustering excluded repertoires with fewer than 30,000 or more than 120,000 public chains, plus five with anomalous nucleotide sharing. This immuneACCESS table, as held by TCRdb, lists in-frame sequences with V and J called but not all clones. Of the missing ones, under half trace to an unresolved V gene in checked studies; the others have no known cause. V and J calls and clone size come straight from that table; D and trimming were deduced from the DNA. The sample table holds about 160,000 clones, of which 75% to 90% were seen once. Of the sample, about 0.98% is held by the ten largest clones.

These data are taken from a study of cytomegalovirus exposure and HLA in healthy donors (dated 2017 in TCRdb). Notes on the research overall: According to an earlier analysis of several hundred of the donors, 150 million to 200 million T cells yielded some 110 million unique TCR beta sequences and approximately 300 Gb of sequence data. Roughly 290 gigabases of sequencing data and roughly 80 million unique TCR sequences made up an early release that covered around 640 HLA-typed donors. Of the 350 to 450 genotyped donors, 75% to 85% were placed in the genetic ancestry cluster associated with self-reported Caucasian donors. The aim of the study was to test whether cataloging public T cell receptors could identify signatures of past pathogen exposure. The T cell repertoires of 670 or so subjects were profiled by immunosequencing and related to cytomegalovirus serostatus. A separate validation cohort of about 110 different subjects was used in addition to the approximately 640-subject first cohort. The study combined high-throughput TCR immunosequencing, statistical association of individual TCRs with disease status, and machine learning to predict cytomegalovirus infection status. To study patterns of TCR occurrence, a later analysis re-analyzed previously published TCR beta repertoires from just over 650 donors and added high-resolution HLA genotyping. Rather than using new phenotypic data, the later analysis identified candidate immune exposures from TCR beta sequences and from how often those sequences occurred across donors. To decide whether each TCR beta V gene segment behaved as functional or pseudogenic, an earlier analysis of fewer than 750 of the donors relied on high-throughput TCR beta sequencing. Donor age, sex, ethnicity and CMV serostatus were compiled alongside the repertoire data. Genome-wide SNP genotypes for about 65% of the roughly 670 donors were used in a later genetic analysis, which treated that subset as a discovery cohort. Every repertoire in the discovery cohort had been generated on one and the same sequencing platform. HLA typing covered class I and class II loci at four-digit resolution. The number of donors typed differed by locus, with 629-630 for A, B, C, DRB1 and DQB1, more than 500 for DQA1, about 610 for DPA1, and some 440 for DPB1. Roughly 5 DR-DQ haplotypes were handled as single units for association and clustering, since linkage in the cohort was strong. Among around 400 genotyped donors of the cohort, an average of roughly 240,000 unique TCR beta nucleotide sequences were sequenced per donor, roughly a sixth of them non-productive.

The CDR3 numbers 13 residues from cysteine through phenylalanine. Just CDR3 DNA is preserved here, 39 bases in frame from base 1. CDR1 and CDR2, per the germline V gene, are SNHLY and FYNNEI. V drops 6 bases and J drops 7 bases, leaving 13 bases in between. Broad study findings and their caveats: Immune exposure information for the cohort was limited to CMV serostatus. It was suggested by the authors that the approach could potentially be generalized to other disease states and immunological phenotypes. An earlier analysis of some 560 of the donors showed that most TCR beta V segments appeared in productive rearrangements either about 87% or about 30% of the time, which broadly matched IMGT annotations. In the study, approximately 160 TCR beta chains were listed as associated with cytomegalovirus. In vitro tests confirmed that a few of the cytomegalovirus-associated TCR beta chains recognize cytomegalovirus antigens. A later analysis associated some 17,000 TCR beta sequences with specific HLA alleles at a false discovery rate of 0.05. A further reported finding was that TCR beta sequences accurately predicted the HLA-A and HLA-B alleles for most subjects in the first cohort. A later analysis found that most CMV-associated TCR beta chains appeared HLA-restricted, with HLA associations seemingly driven largely by CMV exposure. Because counts were too low, around 17 rarely observed V segments, including chromosome 9 orphons, were left out of the earlier analysis of 500 to 650 of the donors. Because some donors lacked HLA typing at each locus, the association tests relied only on the typed subset. Most TCR sequences were observed very rarely across donors, whereas some public TCRs were present in many individuals. Strong co-occurrence of HLA alleles, especially DR and DQ, made assigning TCR associations to individual alleles difficult. Sequencing depth was assumed to be roughly uniform across donors in the presence/absence analyses, though that assumption may not hold. According to a later analysis, TCR association rates differed among HLA loci, with DRB1 alleles showing the most associated TCRs and HLA-C alleles showing the fewest. Only TCR beta chains were sequenced in this cohort, and the absence of alpha or paired-chain data limited detectable features. Cytomegalovirus status was reported to be diagnosed by the classifier with high specificity and sensitivity in both the original and validation cohorts. A group of highly shared sequence variants was considered likely to be a technical artifact of the sequencing pipeline. Correlated functional status among segregating V segments might reflect linkage disequilibrium, but an unknown experimental factor could not be ruled out. Compared with the roughly 700-donor mean, donors in an Asian-associated ancestry cluster had fewer N-insertions in productive TCRs, according to a later genetic analysis. Compared with equally common non-associated chains, HLA-associated TCR beta chains in a later analysis were more clonally expanded and had lower generation probabilities. According to a later analysis, parvovirus B19, influenza, CMV and Epstein-Barr virus appeared linked to several top co-occurrence clusters. V-gene and J-gene trimming of TCR beta chains was associated with a missense DCLRE1C variant in a later genetic analysis, and the association was replicated in an independent cohort. Some IMGT-functional V segments, including TRBV6-2 and TRBV6-3, could not be distinguished by the 87-base-pair reads and were therefore excluded.

In total, around 600 healthy bone marrow donors made up the cohort. At the time of sampling, every cohort member was nominally healthy, though immune exposures that went unrecorded were likely present. The donor tested CMV seropositive and was one of the 289 seropositive cohort members. Every donor gave a peripheral blood sample, and the peripheral blood mononuclear cells from that sample were used for TCR beta sequencing. The Qiagen DNeasy Blood Extraction Kit was used to extract genomic DNA from the blood cell samples. Sequencing was done on a sample of PBMCs. The sequence came from a girl aged 2-10 years in good health and CMV-seropositive. Recombination joined TRBV2 with TRBJ1-5; D gene: possibly TRBD1, on 5 matching bases. The DNA reads TGTGCCAGCAGAGAAACAGGTAACCAGCCCCAGCATTTT. Its protein reads: CASRETGNQPQHF.